This T cell receptor (beta chain) is drawn from a study of T cell repertoires in cytomegalovirus infection. Whole-study context: In the study, CMV epitopes included recently identified HLA-C-restricted and well-studied HLA-B-restricted ones. Public signatures in TCR beta pointed to CMV infection and matching HLA type. Overall study findings and caveats: In two of eight donors, the top clonotype was HLA-C-restricted CMV-specific.

This clonotype showed up just a few times. Its antigen is not identified. The CDR3 contains 16 residues. Trimming removed 5 bases at V and 3 bases at J, with 16 bases between. Germline assignment: CDR1 SGHVS and CDR2 FQNEAQ. TCRdb ran MiXCR on the reads and lists one entry per CDR3 protein. The top ten hold 9.5% to 15% of the sample, which has around 800,000 distinct CDR3 sequences, 30% to 35% seen once. The clonotype was recovered from a human donor in good health (CMV status not recorded). Some clones in this sample may be carry-over from other donors' samples. The V gene is TRBV7-8, the J gene TRBJ1-4; TRBD1 is a possible D gene (6 bases). Sequenced here: cultured CD8+ T cells from PBMCs, sampled from culture after CMV antigen stimulation. The CDR3 spells CASSPPRGLSNEKLFF. In DNA, the CDR3 is TGTGCCAGCAGCCCACCCAGGGGCCTTTCTAATGAAAAACTGTTTTTT.